A selection of T cell receptor beta chains follows, all from one sample in a study of Ad26.COV2.S vaccination and SARS-CoV-2 variants. Data came from immunoSEQ multiplex PCR; TCRdb stores just in-frame clones and leaves some out. The sample records roughly 300,000 clones, around 89% being singletons. The starting material was peripheral blood, obtained in a trial of Ad26.COV2.S vaccine versus placebo. The receptors here all came from a person between 18 and 60 years old who received the Ad26.COV2.S COVID-19 vaccine or a placebo. CDR3s include the opening cysteine and the closing phenylalanine or tryptophan. D genes are given only for firm matches. Not all rows give a size; the values are once, few, many and, for expanded clones, a class.

CDR3nt,CDR3aa,d_gene,j_gene,abundance,len,v_gene
TGTGCCAGTAGTTCCCGGGACAGGGTGTGGGGCTACACCTTC,CASSSRDRVWGYTF,TRBD1,TRBJ1-2,-,14,TRBV19
TGCGCCAGCAGCTTACGGACAGGCATGAACACTGAAGCTTTCTTT,CASSLRTGMNTEAFF,TRBD1,TRBJ1-1,-,15,TRBV4-1
TGTGCCAGCAGGAACGACAGGGCCTTCAATCAGCCCCAGCATTTT,CASRNDRAFNQPQHF,TRBD1,TRBJ1-5,-,15,TRBV6-6
TGTGCCAGCAGTGTGGCGGGACAGTGGCGTATGAACACTGAAGCTTTCTTT,CASSVAGQWRMNTEAFF,TRBD1,TRBJ1-1,-,17,TRBV2
TGCGCCAGCAAGTGGACAGACGCAACAACCGAGCAGTACTTC,CASKWTDATTEQYF,-,TRBJ2-7,-,14,TRBV5-1
TGCAGCGGTCGTCGTCGGGGGGGCTCGACCTACAATGAGCAGTTCTTC,CSGRRRGGSTYNEQFF,TRBD2,TRBJ2-1,-,16,TRBV29-1
TGTGCCAGCAGTGAAGGAGAGCGGGGTGCTCTGGGCTACACCTTC,CASSEGERGALGYTF,-,TRBJ1-2,-,15,TRBV2
TGTGCCAGCAGCTTAGAGTACGGCTCCGTCCCTGAGACCCAGTACTTC,CASSLEYGSVPETQYF,-,TRBJ2-5,-,16,TRBV11-2
TGTGCCAGCAGCGCCCGCCGGGGGACCTACGAGCAGTACTTC,CASSARRGTYEQYF,-,TRBJ2-7,-,14,TRBV5-5
TGTGCCAGCAGTTTAGTTGGCGGGAGTCCTAGCACAGATACGCAGTATTTT,CASSLVGGSPSTDTQYF,TRBD2,TRBJ2-3,-,17,TRBV27
TGTGCCAGCAACGAGGGGTCAACTAATGAAAAACTGTTTTTT,CASNEGSTNEKLFF,-,TRBJ1-4,-,14,TRBV2
TGTGCCAGCAGCGTAGATGGGAACCAGCCCCAGCATTTT,CASSVDGNQPQHF,-,TRBJ1-5,-,13,TRBV9
TGTGCCAGCAGCCCCCAGAGTCTAGCGGGGTTTAGCACAGATACGCAGTATTTT,CASSPQSLAGFSTDTQYF,TRBD2,TRBJ2-3,once,18,TRBV7-8
TGTGCCAGCAGTATCGACAGTAATCAGCCCCAGCATTTT,CASSIDSNQPQHF,-,TRBJ1-5,few,13,TRBV6-5
TGTGCCAGTAGGCGAGCGGTTAGCTCCTACGAGCAGTACTTC,CASRRAVSSYEQYF,-,TRBJ2-7,-,14,TRBV19
TGTGCCAGCAGCTTGATCCGGGGTCCGGGACTAGCATCCAATGAGCAGTTCTTC,CASSLIRGPGLASNEQFF,TRBD2,TRBJ2-1,-,18,TRBV5-6
TGTGCAAGTCGCGAGGGACCCAACAATGAGCAGTTCTTC,CASREGPNNEQFF,-,TRBJ2-1,-,13,TRBV12-2
TGCGCCAGCAGCCGGGACACAGATAGCAATCAGCCCCAGCATTTT,CASSRDTDSNQPQHF,-,TRBJ1-5,-,15,TRBV10-1
TGTGCCAGCACCGTGGACAGGACGAACACTGAAGCTTTCTTT,CASTVDRTNTEAFF,TRBD1,TRBJ1-1,-,14,TRBV2
TGCGCCAGCAGCCACCCGGGGGTAGCGGGAGACAATGAGCAGTTCTTC,CASSHPGVAGDNEQFF,TRBD2,TRBJ2-1,-,16,TRBV4-1
TGTGCCAGCAGCTGGGGGGCGGGACAAAATGAAAAACTGTTTTTT,CASSWGAGQNEKLFF,-,TRBJ1-4,once,15,TRBV7-9
TGTGCCAGCAGTTTACGTCCGCGGGAAAAACTGTTTTTT,CASSLRPREKLFF,-,TRBJ1-4,few,13,TRBV28
TGTGCCAGCAGTTACGGACAGGGGAACAATGAGCAGTTCTTC,CASSYGQGNNEQFF,TRBD1,TRBJ2-1,-,14,TRBV5-6
TGTGCCAGCAGCTTAACGGCCCGGCAGATGAACACTGAAGCTTTCTTT,CASSLTARQMNTEAFF,-,TRBJ1-1,-,16,TRBV7-3
TGTGCCAGCAGCCCGCTGACTAGCAGATTCTCTATCACAGATACGCAGTATTTT,CASSPLTSRFSITDTQYF,TRBD2,TRBJ2-3,-,18,TRBV7-3
TGTGCCAGCAGTCAGGGGGATACGCAGTATTTT,CASSQGDTQYF,-,TRBJ2-3,-,11,TRBV12-3/TRBV12-4
TGTGCCAGCAGTGACCCGGGACCGAGCGGACCGAATAGCAATCAGCCCCAGCATTTT,CASSDPGPSGPNSNQPQHF,-,TRBJ1-5,-,19,TRBV6-4
TGTTTACAGGGGGCCTGTAATTCACCCCTCCACTTT,CLQGACNSPLHF,TRBD1,TRBJ1-6,-,12,TRBV3-1/TRBV3-2
TGTGCCAGCAGCCAAGGGGACGGGGCAGGACAAGATAATAAAGCTTTCTTT,CASSQGDGAGQDNKAFF,-,TRBJ1-1,-,17,TRBV4-2
TGTGCCAGCAGCCTCGGGTCCTATGGCTACACCTTC,CASSLGSYGYTF,-,TRBJ1-2,-,12,TRBV9
TGTGCCAGCAGTGATGACAGCTCCTATAATTCACCCCTCCACTTT,CASSDDSSYNSPLHF,-,TRBJ1-6,-,15,TRBV2
TGTGCCAGCAGCCAAGGACTAGCGGGGGCCGGGGAGACCCAGTACTTC,CASSQGLAGAGETQYF,TRBD2,TRBJ2-5,-,16,TRBV4-2
TGCAGCGTTGAAGGCACGAACACCGGGGAGCTGTTTTTT,CSVEGTNTGELFF,-,TRBJ2-2,-,13,TRBV29-1
TGTGCCAGCAGTTTATCGCGCAATGAGCAGTTCTTC,CASSLSRNEQFF,-,TRBJ2-1,-,12,TRBV28
TGTGCCAGCAGCGCCGGACAGGGACGGGGTGGCTACACCTTC,CASSAGQGRGGYTF,TRBD1,TRBJ1-2,-,14,TRBV9
TGCGCCAGCAGCATGGGACTAGCGGGGGTAAACATTCAGTACTTC,CASSMGLAGVNIQYF,TRBD2,TRBJ2-4,-,15,TRBV5-1
TGTGCCAGCAAAGTGGACGGGAGCGAGACCCAGTACTTC,CASKVDGSETQYF,-,TRBJ2-5,-,13,TRBV2
TGTGCCAGCAGTTTATTTGGACAGGGGGATGAAAAACTGTTTTTT,CASSLFGQGDEKLFF,TRBD1,TRBJ1-4,-,15,TRBV27
TGCGCCAGCAGCCAAGGGCCGGGGGACAGGGGAAAAGAGACCCAGTACTTC,CASSQGPGDRGKETQYF,TRBD1,TRBJ2-5,-,17,TRBV4-3
TGTGCCAGCAGCCCGGACTATAGCAATCAGCCCCAGCATTTT,CASSPDYSNQPQHF,-,TRBJ1-5,-,14,TRBV3-1/TRBV3-2
TGTGCCAGCAGCTTAACCCCGACAGGGATCGGGGCCAACGTCCTGACTTTC,CASSLTPTGIGANVLTF,TRBD1,TRBJ2-6,-,17,TRBV7-2
TGTGCCAGCAGTTCGGGACTAGCGGGGGTTGCCACCGGGGAGCTGTTTTTT,CASSSGLAGVATGELFF,TRBD2,TRBJ2-2,-,17,TRBV27
TGTGCCAGCTCGTTTCCTGGACTAGCGGGTCAAACCGGGGAGCTGTTTTTT,CASSFPGLAGQTGELFF,TRBD2,TRBJ2-2,once,17,TRBV18
TGTGCCAGCATAGGGGTAGGACTAGCGGGATGGAAGCAGTTCTTC,CASIGVGLAGWKQFF,TRBD2,TRBJ2-1,-,15,TRBV28
TGTGCCAGCAGCTTAGAGCGCCGTCTTTCTGAAGCTTTCTTT,CASSLERRLSEAFF,-,TRBJ1-1,-,14,TRBV11-2